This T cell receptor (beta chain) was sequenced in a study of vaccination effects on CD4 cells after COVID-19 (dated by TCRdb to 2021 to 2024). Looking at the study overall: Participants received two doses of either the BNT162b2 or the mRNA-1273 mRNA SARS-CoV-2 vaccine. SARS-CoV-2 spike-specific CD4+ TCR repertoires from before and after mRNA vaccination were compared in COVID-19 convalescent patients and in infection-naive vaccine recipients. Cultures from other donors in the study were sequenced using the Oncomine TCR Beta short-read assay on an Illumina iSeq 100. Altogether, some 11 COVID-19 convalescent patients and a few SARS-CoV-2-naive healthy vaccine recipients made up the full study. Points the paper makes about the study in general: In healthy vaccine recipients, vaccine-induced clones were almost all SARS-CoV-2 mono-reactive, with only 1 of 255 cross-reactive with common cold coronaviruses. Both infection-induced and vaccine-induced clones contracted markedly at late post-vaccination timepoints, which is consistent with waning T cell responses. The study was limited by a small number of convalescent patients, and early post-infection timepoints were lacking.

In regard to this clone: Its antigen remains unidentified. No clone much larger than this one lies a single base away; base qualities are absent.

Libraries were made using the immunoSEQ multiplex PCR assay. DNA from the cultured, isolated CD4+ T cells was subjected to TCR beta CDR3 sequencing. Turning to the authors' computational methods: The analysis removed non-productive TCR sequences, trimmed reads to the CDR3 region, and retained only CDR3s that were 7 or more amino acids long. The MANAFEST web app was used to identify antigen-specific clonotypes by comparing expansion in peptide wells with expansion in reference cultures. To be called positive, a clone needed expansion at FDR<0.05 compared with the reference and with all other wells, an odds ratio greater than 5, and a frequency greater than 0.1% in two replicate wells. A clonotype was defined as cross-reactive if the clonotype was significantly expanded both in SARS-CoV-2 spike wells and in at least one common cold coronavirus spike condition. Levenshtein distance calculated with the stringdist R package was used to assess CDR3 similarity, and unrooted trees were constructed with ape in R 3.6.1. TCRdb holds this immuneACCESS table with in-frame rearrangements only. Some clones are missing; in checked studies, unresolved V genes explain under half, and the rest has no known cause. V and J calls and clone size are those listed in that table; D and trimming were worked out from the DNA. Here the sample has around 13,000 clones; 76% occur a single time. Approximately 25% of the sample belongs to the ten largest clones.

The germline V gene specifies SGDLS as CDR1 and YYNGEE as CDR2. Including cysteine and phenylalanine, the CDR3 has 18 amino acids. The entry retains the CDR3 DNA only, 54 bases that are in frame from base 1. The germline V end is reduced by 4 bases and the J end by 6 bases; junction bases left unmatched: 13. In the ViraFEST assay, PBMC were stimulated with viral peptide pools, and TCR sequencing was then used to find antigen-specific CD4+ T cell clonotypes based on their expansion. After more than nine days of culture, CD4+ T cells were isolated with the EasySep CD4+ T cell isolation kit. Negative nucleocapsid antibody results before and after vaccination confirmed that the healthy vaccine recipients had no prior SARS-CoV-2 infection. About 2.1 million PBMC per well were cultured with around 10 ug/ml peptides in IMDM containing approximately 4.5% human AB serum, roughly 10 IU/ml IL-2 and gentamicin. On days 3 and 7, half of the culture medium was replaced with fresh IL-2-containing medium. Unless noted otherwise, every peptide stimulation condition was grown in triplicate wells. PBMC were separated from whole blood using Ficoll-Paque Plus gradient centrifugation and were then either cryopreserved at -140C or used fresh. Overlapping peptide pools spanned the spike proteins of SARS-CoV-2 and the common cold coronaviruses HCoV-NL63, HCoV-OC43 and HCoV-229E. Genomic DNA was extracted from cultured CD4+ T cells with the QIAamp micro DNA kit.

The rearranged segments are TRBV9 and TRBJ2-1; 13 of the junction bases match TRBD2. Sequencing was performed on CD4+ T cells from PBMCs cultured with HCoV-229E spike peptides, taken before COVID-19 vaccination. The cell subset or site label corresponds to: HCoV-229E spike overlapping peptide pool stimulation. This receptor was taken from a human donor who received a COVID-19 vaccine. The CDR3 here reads CASSPGTGLAGESNEQFF. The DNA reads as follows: TGTGCCAGCAGCCCAGGAACCGGACTAGCGGGAGAGTCCAATGAGCAGTTCTTC.